This entry is about one T cell receptor beta chain. Its cognate antigen is unknown. The data derive from a study of monozygotic twins with inflammatory bowel disease. Points from the study as a whole: Especially with disease activity, IBD patients shared fewer clonotypes with others than healthy twins did.

From the 5' RACE reads, TCRdb lists one entry per CDR3 protein and no DNA. Recorded here are 350,000 to 400,000 distinct CDR3 sequences; the top ten clones represent 2% to 3%. The CDR3 contains 14 residues. CDR1 and CDR2 (germline): MDHEN, SYDVKM. Sequenced input: blood. The TCR sequence derives from a human donor with ulcerative colitis or Crohn's disease, or a healthy co-twin of an affected twin (not recorded which). This sequence joins TRBV28 and TRBJ1-2; TCRdb's assignment of TRBD1 cannot be checked, as there is no DNA. CDR3 loop: CASSLTGQGGSYTF.